One sample yielded the 8 T cell receptor beta chains listed below, sequenced in a study of T-cell memory formation after mild COVID-19. TCRdb recomputed calls from the 5' RACE reads with MiXCR, one row per CDR3 protein. The table has about 200,000 distinct CDR3 sequences, about 9.2% seen once. Sequencing was done on a sample of PBMCs or a T cell subset sorted from them (not recorded which). These receptors were collected from a man younger than 30 who had mild COVID-19 (a few samples of this study predate the infection). Cell type and time point are not known.

The chain has TRBV12-3 or TRBV12-4 and TRBJ2-1; 8 bases match TRBD1. The CDR3 is made up of 15 amino acids. V shed 3 bases, J shed 6 bases, and the junction held 7 bases outside the gene matches. The CDR3 DNA is TGTGCCAGCAGTTTGAACAGGGGGATCGTCAATGAGCAGTTCTTC. This codes for CASSLNRGIVNEQFF.

This clonotype has more than one count but fewer than ten. The chain uses TRBV4-1 and TRBJ2-3; tentatively, D is TRBD1 or TRBD2 (5 bases each). The V gene's germline CDR1 is MGHRA and CDR2 YSYEKL. V was trimmed by 10 bases and J by 1 base, leaving 18 bases between them. The CDR3 has 15 amino acids. DNA for the CDR3: TGCGCCACCCGGGACCACATATCTCGCACAGATACGCAGTATTTT. Protein sequence: CATRDHISRTDTQYF.

The rearrangement uses TRBV25-1 and TRBJ1-1; D gene ambiguous. Germline values: CDR1 MGHDK, CDR2 SYGVNS. The CDR3 length is 14 residues. V lost 4 bases and J 10 bases, leaving 19 bases between the germline ends. The CDR3 loop is CASSAMPPKVGAFF. The CDR3 DNA reads as TGTGCCAGCAGTGCTATGCCCCCTAAGGTCGGAGCTTTCTTT. Looking up the rest from reference TRBV25-1 and TRBJ1-1 gives the full variable domain: EADIYQTPRYLVIGTGKKITLECSQTMGHDKMYWYQQDPGMELHLIHYSYGVNSTEKGDLSSESTVSRIRTEHFPLTLESARPSHTSQYLCASSAMPPKVGAFFGQGTRLTVV.

This clonotype was counted once. The junction and the germline gene differ at one end; a read error may be behind it. The chain links TRBV5-1 to TRBJ2-3; TRBD2 matches at 7 bases. This CDR3 is built from 17 residues. From germline, CDR1 is SGHRS and CDR2 YFSETQ. Here the CDR3 reads CASRFSPSAGNGDTQYF. In DNA, the CDR3 is TGCGCCAGCCGCTTTAGCCCCTCAGCGGGGAACGGGGATACGCAGTATTTT.

This clonotype came up many times. The chain joins TRBV15 to TRBJ2-7; 8 bases line up with TRBD1. With 0 bases clipped from V and 2 bases from J, the junction kept 9 bases outside the gene matches. Looked up from germline, CDR1 is LNHNV and CDR2 is YYDKDF (reference sequence). The CDR3 spans 17 residues. CDR3 DNA: TGTGCCACCAGCAGAGAATTTGGGACAGGCATGGCCTACGAGCAGTACTTC. Residues: CATSREFGTGMAYEQYF.

This clonotype occurred a few times. This chain uses TRBV9 with TRBJ2-1; 10 positions agree with TRBD2. There are 15 residues in the CDR3. Germline V CDR1 and CDR2: SGDLS, YYNGEE. The V gene end was trimmed by 3 bases and the J gene end by 3 bases; junction bases not matched to a gene: 3. The chain's CDR3 is CASSEGLARYNEQFF. Here the CDR3 DNA reads TGTGCCAGCAGCGAGGGACTAGCGCGCTACAATGAGCAGTTCTTC. Full variable domain (outside the CDR3, taken from reference TRBV9 and TRBJ2-1): DSGVTQTPKHLITATGQRVTLRCSPRSGDLSVYWYQQSLDQGLQFLIQYYNGEERAKGNILERFSAQQFPDLHSELNLSSLELGDSALYFCASSEGLARYNEQFFGPGTRLTVL.

V gene TRBV19 combines with J gene TRBJ1-1; no firm D call. Germline CDR1 is LNHDA and CDR2 is SQIVND (reference sequence). With 7 bases removed from V and 1 base from J, the gap between germline ends came to 10 bases. The CDR3 sequence is 13 residues long. The CDR3 is CASMPGWNTEAFF. CDR3 DNA sequence: TGTGCCAGTATGCCGGGATGGAACACTGAAGCTTTCTTT. The full variable domain, completed using reference TRBV19 and TRBJ1-1, is DGGITQSPKYLFRKEGQNVTLSCEQNLNHDAMYWYRQDPGQGLRLIYYSQIVNDFQKGDIAEGYSVSREKKESFPLTVTSAQKNPTAFYLCASMPGWNTEAFFGQGTRLTVV.

This clonotype was recorded at least ten times. The chain couples TRBV20-1 to TRBJ2-2; TRBD2 matches 9 bases. CDR3 length: 14 amino acids. V was pared by 5 bases and J by 4 bases, with 5 bases of the junction left unmatched. Germline-derived CDR1 and CDR2 are DFQATT and SNEGSKA (reference sequence). The CDR3 coding sequence is TGCAGTGCTTTAGCGGGGGAACGCACCGGGGAGCTGTTTTTT. Translation: CSALAGERTGELFF.